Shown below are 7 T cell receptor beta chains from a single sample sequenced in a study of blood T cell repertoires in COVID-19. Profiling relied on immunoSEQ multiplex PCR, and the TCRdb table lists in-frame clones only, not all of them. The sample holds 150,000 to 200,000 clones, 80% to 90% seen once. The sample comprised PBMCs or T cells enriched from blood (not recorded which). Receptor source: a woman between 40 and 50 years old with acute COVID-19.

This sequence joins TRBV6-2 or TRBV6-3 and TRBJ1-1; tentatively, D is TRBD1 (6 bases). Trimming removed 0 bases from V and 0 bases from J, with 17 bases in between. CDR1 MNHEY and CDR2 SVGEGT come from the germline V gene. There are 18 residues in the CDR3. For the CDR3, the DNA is TGTGCCAGCAGTTACTCCAGGCAGGGGCCGTACATGAACACTGAAGCTTTCTTT. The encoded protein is CASSYSRQGPYMNTEAFF.

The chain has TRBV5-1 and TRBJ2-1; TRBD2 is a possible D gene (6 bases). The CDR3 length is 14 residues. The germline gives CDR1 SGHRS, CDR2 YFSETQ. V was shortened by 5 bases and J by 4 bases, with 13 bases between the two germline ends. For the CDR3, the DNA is TGCGCCAGCAGTTCCGGGACTCTATACAATGAGCAGTTCTTC. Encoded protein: CASSSGTLYNEQFF. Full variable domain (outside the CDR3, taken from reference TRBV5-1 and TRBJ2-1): KAGVTQTPRYLIKTRGQQVTLSCSPISGHRSVSWYQQTPGQGLQFLFEYFSETQRNKGNFPGRFSGRQFSNSRSEMNVSTLELGDSALYLCASSSGTLYNEQFFGPGTRLTVL.

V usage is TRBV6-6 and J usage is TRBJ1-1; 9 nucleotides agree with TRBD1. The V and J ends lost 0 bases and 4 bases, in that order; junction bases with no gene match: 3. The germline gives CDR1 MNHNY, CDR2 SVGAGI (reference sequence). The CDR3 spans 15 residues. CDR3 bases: TGTGCCAGCAGTTACTCAGGGACAGGGACCACTGAAGCTTTCTTT. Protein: CASSYSGTGTTEAFF.

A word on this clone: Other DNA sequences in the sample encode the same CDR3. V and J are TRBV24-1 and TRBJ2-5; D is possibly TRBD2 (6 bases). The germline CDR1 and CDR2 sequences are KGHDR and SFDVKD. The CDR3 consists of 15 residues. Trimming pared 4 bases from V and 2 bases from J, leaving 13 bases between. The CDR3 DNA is TGTGCCACCAGTGACCCCGGGACTCCACAAGAGACCCAGTACTTC. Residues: CATSDPGTPQETQYF.

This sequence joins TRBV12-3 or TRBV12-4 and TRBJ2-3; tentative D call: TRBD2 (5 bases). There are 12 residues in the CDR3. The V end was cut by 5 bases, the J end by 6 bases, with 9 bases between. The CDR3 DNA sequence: TGTGCCAGCAGTCCCGGGGTGGATACGCAGTATTTT. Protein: CASSPGVDTQYF.

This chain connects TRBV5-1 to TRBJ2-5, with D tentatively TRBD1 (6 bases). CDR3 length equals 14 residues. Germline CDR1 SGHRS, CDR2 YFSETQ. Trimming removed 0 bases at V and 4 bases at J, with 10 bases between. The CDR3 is CASSLGGQLETQYF. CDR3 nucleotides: TGCGCCAGCAGCTTGGGAGGACAGCTAGAGACCCAGTACTTC.

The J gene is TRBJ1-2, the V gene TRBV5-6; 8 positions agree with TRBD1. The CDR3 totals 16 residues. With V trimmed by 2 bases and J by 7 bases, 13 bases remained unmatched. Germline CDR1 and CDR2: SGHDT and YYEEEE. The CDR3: CASSLISTGAGSGYTF. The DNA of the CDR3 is TGTGCCAGCAGCTTAATTTCGACAGGGGCCGGCTCTGGCTACACCTTC.